The source of this TCR beta chain is a study of CD8 T cells in ankylosing spondylitis. Study-level results: CD8+ by phenotype, disease-linked clones were relatively rare in peripheral blood.

The ends were cut back, 2 bases at V and 10 bases at J, with 30 bases in the middle. Germline values: CDR1 LGHNA, CDR2 YSLEER. The CDR3 length is 19 residues. This clonotype has more than one count but fewer than ten. Its antigen is still unknown. In TCRdb, the 5' RACE reads were re-called with MiXCR into one record per CDR3 protein. This sample yields more than 30,000 distinct CDR3 sequences, of which roughly an eighth are seen a single time; roughly 32% belongs to the top ten. This receptor was obtained from a male donor with ankylosing spondylitis. This rearrangement joins TRBV4-3 to TRBJ2-1; perhaps TRBD2 as D (6 bases). Source material: synovial fluid, either unsorted or a sorted T cell fraction (not recorded which). CDR3 sequence: CASSQFLPRSGDPTWEQFF. CDR3 nucleotide sequence: TGCGCCAGCAGCCAATTTCTACCCCGCTCGGGGGACCCAACCTGGGAGCAGTTCTTC.